This T cell receptor beta chain was documented in a study of blood T cells in healthy people across ages. Study results and caveats: More naive CD4+ cells and higher diversity were found in long-lived than in aged donors.

The CDR3 is 14 residues long. Trimming removed 4 bases from V and 3 bases from J; junction bases left unmatched: 8. Germline CDR1 is DFQATT and CDR2 is SNEGSKA (reference sequence). About this clonotype itself: The target antigen is unknown.

Alongside a J-beta primer mix, a sample-barcoded 5' primer served in a second PCR lasting roughly 6 to 12 cycles. One entry per CDR3 protein results from TCRdb running MiXCR on the 5' RACE reads. This repertoire shows over 950,000 distinct CDR3 sequences, roughly 50% found once; its top ten account for 20% to 25%. Each sample yielded at least 6 million isolated PBMCs. What was sequenced was blood. The receptor was derived from a woman aged 55-70 years in good health. This sequence joins TRBV20-1 and TRBJ2-7; the match to TRBD1 covers 8 bases. This CDR3 is CSAIPGQADYEQYF. The CDR3 DNA is TGCAGTGCTATCCCGGGACAGGCGGACTACGAGCAGTACTTC.